These 15 T cell receptor beta chains were sequenced from one sample in a study of CD8 T cells in ankylosing spondylitis. TCRdb processed the 5' RACE reads anew with MiXCR; each CDR3 protein has one entry. The sample lists under 300,000 distinct CDR3 sequences, about 10% seen once, with 6% to 7.5% in the top ten. Sequenced material: blood, either unsorted or a sorted T cell fraction (not recorded which). Source of these receptors: a male donor with ankylosing spondylitis or in good health (not recorded which).

Worth noting for this clonotype: With a much larger clone just one base away, this may be a read error. The chain is built from TRBV6-1 and TRBJ2-6, with no clear D. Germline V gene lookup returns CDR1 MNHNS and CDR2 SASEGT. The length of the CDR3 is 15 residues. CDR3 bases: TGTGCCAACAGTGGTTACTTCTCTGGGGCCAACGTCCTGACTTTC. Translated, it gives CANSGYFSGANVLTF.

This clonotype was seen ten or more times. V gene TRBV5-1 combines with J gene TRBJ2-7; D not resolved. CDR1 is SGHRS and CDR2 is YFSETQ in the germline V gene. Deletions cut 0 bases from V and 3 bases from J, with 13 bases between. The CDR3 is 15 amino acids. The DNA of the CDR3 is TGCGCCAGCAGCTTGGACAGTCATCCGGTCTACGAGCAGTACTTC. Amino acid sequence: CASSLDSHPVYEQYF.

This clonotype was counted a few times. The V and J genes are TRBV7-2 and TRBJ2-3; 13 bases align to TRBD2. The V and J ends lost 8 bases and 4 bases, in that order; junction bases with no gene match: 12. The CDR3 contains 17 residues. CDR1 is SGHTA, CDR2 FQGNSA, per germline. CDR3 loop: CASAGTSGIKLSDTQYF. The CDR3, as DNA: TGTGCCAGCGCAGGGACTAGCGGGATAAAACTTTCAGATACGCAGTATTTT. Using reference TRBV7-2 and TRBJ2-3 for the parts outside the CDR3, the full variable domain is GAGVSQSPSNKVTEKGKDVELRCDPISGHTALYWYRQSLGQGLEFLIYFQGNSAPDKSGLPSDRFSAERTGGSVSTLTIQRTQQEDSAVYLCASAGTSGIKLSDTQYFGPGTRLTVL.

This clonotype was counted many times. The rearrangement uses TRBV10-3 and TRBJ2-7; TRBD1 matches 10 bases. Germline-derived CDR1 and CDR2 are ENHRY and SYGVKD. Germline trimming cut 10 bases from V and 1 base from J; bases unmatched to any gene: 4. This CDR3 is built from 13 residues. The CDR3 loop reads CATTGQGSYEQYF. CDR3 bases: TGTGCCACAACGGGACAGGGGTCCTACGAGCAGTACTTC.

The chain is built from TRBV6-1 and TRBJ2-2; unclear D gene. The CDR3 runs to 15 residues. Germline loops: CDR1 MNHNS, CDR2 SASEGT. The V end lost 4 bases, the J end lost 0 bases, and 9 bases lay between the germline ends. CDR3 loop: CASSVSGTNTGELFF. The CDR3 nucleotides are TGTGCCAGCAGTGTCTCGGGCACGAACACCGGGGAGCTGTTTTTT.

Ten or more counts support this clonotype. This chain uses TRBV7-8 with TRBJ2-1, with TRBD2 identical over 8 bases. Germline CDR1 reads SGHVS; CDR2 reads FQNEAQ. The CDR3 loop spans 15 amino acids. After removal of 5 bases from V and 5 bases from J, the junction contained 8 bases not matched to a gene. CDR3 in DNA: TGTGCCAGCAGCCACCTACCGGGACTAGACAATGAGCAGTTCTTC. Translated, it gives CASSHLPGLDNEQFF.

This clonotype showed up many times. The genes are TRBV20-1 and TRBJ2-3, with TRBD2 identical over 11 bases. The CDR3 extends over 15 amino acids. In germline, CDR1 is DFQATT, CDR2 SNEGSKA (reference sequence). Unmatched junction bases numbered 6, after V lost 3 bases and J lost 4 bases. The CDR3, as DNA: TGCAGTGCTAGTGTACTAGCGGGGGCGGCAGATACGCAGTATTTT. Amino acids: CSASVLAGAADTQYF.

This clonotype has ten or more counts. This rearrangement joins TRBV7-8 to TRBJ1-5; 7 nucleotides agree with TRBD1. V shed 5 bases, J shed 2 bases, and the junction held 6 bases outside the gene matches. Germline-derived CDR1 and CDR2 are SGHVS and FQNEAQ. The CDR3 sequence is 15 residues long. The chain's CDR3 is CASSPPGGGNQPQHF. For the CDR3, the DNA is TGTGCCAGCAGCCCCCCAGGGGGAGGCAATCAGCCCCAGCATTTT.

This clonotype showed up many times. The chain is built from TRBV5-1 and TRBJ2-1; 8 nucleotides agree with TRBD2. The trim removed 0 bases at V and 8 bases at J, leaving 7 bases unmatched. Germline lookup yields CDR1 SGHRS and CDR2 YFSETQ. The CDR3 length is 15 residues. The DNA of the CDR3 is TGCGCCAGCAGCTTGGGCAGCGGGAGTAGAGATGAGCAGTTCTTC. Translation: CASSLGSGSRDEQFF.

This clonotype is classed as medium-sized. The rearrangement joins TRBV15 to TRBJ2-5, with 9 bases fitting TRBD2. Germline CDR1 and CDR2: LNHNV and YYDKDF (reference sequence). Trimming removed 0 bases from V and 5 bases from J; junction bases left unmatched: 4. The CDR3 is 15 amino acids. In DNA, the CDR3 is TGTGCCACCAGCAGAGATGCGGGAGGGCCGGAGACCCAGTACTTC. This sequence encodes CATSRDAGGPETQYF. Full variable domain (outside the CDR3, taken from reference TRBV15 and TRBJ2-5): DAMVIQNPRYQVTQFGKPVTLSCSQTLNHNVMYWYQQKSSQAPKLLFHYYDKDFNNEADTPDNFQSRRPNTSFCFLDIRSPGLGDTAMYLCATSRDAGGPETQYFGPGTRLLVL.

This sequence joins TRBV28 and TRBJ2-3, with D hard to call. V was cut by 7 bases and J by 4 bases, with 6 bases left in between. The V gene's germline CDR1 is MDHEN and CDR2 SYDVKM. The CDR3 has 11 amino acids. The CDR3 DNA follows: TGTGCCAGCACAGGTGCAGATACGCAGTATTTT. Amino acid sequence: CASTGADTQYF.

The rearrangement links TRBV12-3 or TRBV12-4 to TRBJ2-1, with a weak D call TRBD2 (6 bases). The length of the CDR3 is 16 residues. Trimming pared 2 bases from V and 8 bases from J, leaving 19 bases between. The CDR3: CASSLPEILRDDEQFF. The CDR3 nucleotides are TGTGCCAGCAGTTTACCAGAGATCTTGCGGGACGATGAGCAGTTCTTC.

Of note for this clonotype: This may arise from a read error, as a much more abundant clone is one base away. The V gene is TRBV11-2, the J gene TRBJ2-4, with D possibly being TRBD1 (5 bases). V was cut by 1 base and J by 0 bases, with 7 bases left in between. This CDR3 is 15 amino acids long. Germline CDR1 is SGHAT and CDR2 is FQNNGV. CDR3 bases: TGTGCCAGCAGCTTAGCAGGGTTAGCCAAAAACATTCAGTACTTC. It is translated as CASSLAGLAKNIQYF.

This clonotype was recorded many times. The chain employs TRBV28 and TRBJ2-3; TRBD1 aligns across 7 bases. The V gene end was trimmed by 4 bases and the J gene end by 2 bases; junction bases not matched to a gene: 9. The CDR3 loop spans 16 amino acids. Germline CDR1 reads MDHEN; CDR2 reads SYDVKM. CDR3: CASSSPPGTVTDTQYF. Written as DNA, the CDR3 is TGTGCCAGCAGTTCTCCCCCCGGGACAGTCACAGATACGCAGTATTTT. Full variable domain (rest looked up from reference TRBV28 and TRBJ2-3): DVKVTQSSRYLVKRTGEKVFLECVQDMDHENMFWYRQDPGLGLRLIYFSYDVKMKEKGDIPEGYSVSREKKERFSLILESASTNQTSMYLCASSSPPGTVTDTQYFGPGTRLTVL.

The rearrangement links TRBV29-1 to TRBJ2-5; 11 positions agree with TRBD1. V lost 1 base, J lost 5 bases, and 3 bases stayed unmatched. CDR3 length: 14 residues. Germline CDR1 SQVTM, CDR2 ANQGSEA. The CDR3 nucleotides are TGCAGCGTTGAAGGGACAGGGGGCAGGGAGACCCAGTACTTC. It is translated as CSVEGTGGRETQYF.